What follows are 20 T cell receptor beta chains derived from one specimen sequenced in a study of T cell repertoires in cytomegalovirus infection (dated by TCRdb to the late 2010s). These reads were obtained on an Illumina HiSeq 1500. Using fastp trimming at Q25 and MiXCR clonotype assembly, TCRdb reanalyzed the public sequencing data and kept in-frame beta chains. Rows matching on CDR3 protein sequence are summarized as one entry with the most common DNA and genes. A total of approximately 500,000 distinct CDR3 sequences appear in this sample, around 11% of them only once. Of the sample, 9.5% to 13% is held by the ten largest clones. The sequencing sample was made of PBMCs. The source of these receptors is a human donor in good health (CMV status not recorded). Some clones in this sample may be carry-over from other donors' samples.

This clonotype was detected ten times or more. The V gene is TRBV7-8, the J gene TRBJ2-1; the match to TRBD2 covers 8 bases. In germline, CDR1 is SGHVS, CDR2 FQNEAQ. This CDR3 has 16 residues. The V segment lost 6 bases and the J segment 0 bases; nucleotides outside the gene matches: 7. The CDR3 coding sequence is TGTGCCAGCAGGGTGATAGCGGGGCGCTCCTACAATGAGCAGTTCTTC. Protein sequence: CASRVIAGRSYNEQFF.

This clonotype has at least ten counts. The rearrangement uses TRBV10-3 and TRBJ2-2; 7 bases map to TRBD2. Trimming removed 9 bases from V and 0 bases from J; junction bases left unmatched: 4. CDR3 length equals 14 residues. Germline lookup yields CDR1 ENHRY and CDR2 SYGVKD. The CDR3 loop reads CAINSGANTGELFF. The CDR3 DNA sequence: TGTGCCATTAACAGCGGGGCGAACACCGGGGAGCTGTTTTTT.

There are many counts of this clonotype. The chain employs TRBV2 and TRBJ2-7; 8 nucleotides align to TRBD1. Germline-derived CDR1 and CDR2 are SNHLY and FYNNEI. Trimming took 7 bases from V and 2 from J; bases not matched to a gene: 10. CDR3 length: 15 amino acids. The CDR3 sequence: CASKVGQGATYEQYF. DNA for the CDR3: TGTGCCAGCAAGGTGGGGCAGGGGGCGACCTACGAGCAGTACTTC.

In regard to this clonotype: Germline is not matched at one junction end, which may reflect a read error. The chain is built from TRBV5-3 and TRBJ1-1; D might be TRBD1 (5 bases). Being an ORF, TRBV5-3 has a function that is uncertain. This CDR3 is built from 13 residues. For the CDR3, the DNA is TGTGCCAGCAGCTTAGGACACAAAACTGAAGCTTTCTTT. This gives the protein CASSLGHKTEAFF.

There are many counts of this clonotype. V is TRBV28 and J is TRBJ2-7; TRBD1 matches 8 bases. V lost 10 bases, J lost 6 bases, and 11 bases stayed unmatched. Germline CDR1 reads MDHEN; CDR2 reads SYDVKM. This CDR3 region has 13 residues. The CDR3 sequence is CATRQGQKGEQYF. CDR3 nucleotides: TGTGCCACCAGACAGGGGCAGAAGGGCGAGCAGTACTTC.

This clonotype was detected many times. V is TRBV7-8 and J is TRBJ2-1; TRBD2 might be the D (5 bases). This CDR3 spans 16 amino acids. Trimming pared 3 bases from V and 14 bases from J, leaving 26 bases between. Per the germline V gene, CDR1 is SGHVS and CDR2 is FQNEAQ. CDR3 DNA sequence: TGTGCCAGCAGCTTTCGGGTCTCGCGGGCCAACCGGGGTGAGTTCTTC. Translating gives CASSFRVSRANRGEFF.

This clonotype was detected ten times or more. The CDR3 reads CASSGMGAGTSTDTQYF. DNA of the CDR3: TGTGCCAGCAGCGGCATGGGGGCGGGGACTAGCACAGATACGCAGTATTTT. The V gene is TRBV7-2, the J gene TRBJ2-3; D may correspond to TRBD1 or TRBD2 (6 bases each). Germline loops: CDR1 SGHTA, CDR2 FQGNSA. The CDR3 spans 17 residues. V shed 5 bases and J shed 0 bases, with 18 bases lying between them. Filled out from reference TRBV7-2 and TRBJ2-3, the complete variable domain reads GAGVSQSPSNKVTEKGKDVELRCDPISGHTALYWYRQSLGQGLEFLIYFQGNSAPDKSGLPSDRFSAERTGGSVSTLTIQRTQQEDSAVYLCASSGMGAGTSTDTQYFGPGTRLTVL.

Only one count was recorded for this clonotype. A much larger clonotype is one base distant, so this may be a read error. In DNA form, the CDR3 reads TGTGCCAACAGTTACTACCGGACTGGGGACGAGCAGTACTTC. Amino acid sequence: CANSYYRTGDEQYF. The chain links TRBV6-6 to TRBJ2-7, with a weak D call TRBD2 (5 bases). Germline V CDR1 and CDR2: MNHNY, SVGAGI (reference sequence). The CDR3 consists of 14 residues.

This clonotype was seen at least ten times. The gene calls are TRBV11-2 and TRBJ1-1; possibly TRBD1 for D (6 bases). The length of the CDR3 is 15 residues. Germline V gene sequence: CDR1 SGHAT, CDR2 FQNNGV. Trimming took off 4 bases at V and 5 bases at J, with 17 bases between the two ends. The CDR3 loop reads CASSYLPGEETEAFF. DNA for the CDR3: TGTGCCAGCAGCTACCTGCCAGGGGAGGAGACTGAAGCTTTCTTT.

This clonotype was detected ten times or more. The chain recombines TRBV7-3 with TRBJ1-1; no clear D gene. V lost 1 base and J 3 bases, leaving 6 bases between the germline ends. The germline V gene encodes CDR1 SGHTA and CDR2 FQGTGA. This CDR3 is 13 amino acids long. The CDR3 protein is CASSLIQDTEAFF. The DNA of the CDR3 is TGTGCCAGCAGCTTAATCCAGGACACTGAAGCTTTCTTT. The full variable domain, in which reference TRBV7-3 and TRBJ1-1 provide the parts outside the CDR3, is GAGVSQTPSNKVTEKGKYVELRCDPISGHTALYWYRQSLGQGPEFLIYFQGTGAADDSGLPNDRFFAVRPEGSVSTLKIQRTERGDSAVYLCASSLIQDTEAFFGQGTRLTVV.

In this sample, this clonotype turned up a few times. The chain combines TRBV9 with TRBJ1-1; D uncertain. Trimming left V 4 bases short and J 0 bases short, with 13 bases between. The length of the CDR3 is 15 residues. The germline V gene has CDR1 SGDLS and CDR2 YYNGEE. The CDR3 DNA reads TGTGCCAGCAGCCCATTACAGAACCTGAACACTGAAGCTTTCTTT. Translating gives CASSPLQNLNTEAFF.

A word on this clonotype: One base away lies a much larger clone, so this may be a sequencing read error. The chain uses TRBV3-1 and TRBJ2-7; 10 bases are a match to TRBD2. V was pared by 4 bases and J by 3 bases, with 12 bases of the junction left unmatched. This CDR3 spans 17 amino acids. CDR1 is LGHDT and CDR2 is YNNKEL in the germline V gene (reference sequence). The CDR3 DNA is TGTGCCAGCAGCCTCGCCCTGTCCGGGACTAGCGACTACGAGCAGTACTTC. Its translation is CASSLALSGTSDYEQYF.

This clonotype appeared many times. The V and J genes are TRBV7-6 and TRBJ2-7, with TRBD1 matching over 8 bases. The CDR3 length is 13 residues. CDR1 SGHVS and CDR2 FNYEAQ come from the germline V gene. The ends lost 8 bases at V and 6 bases at J; junction bases unmatched: 9. The CDR3 reads CASSLGGTGEQYF. CDR3 coding DNA: TGTGCCAGCTCCTTAGGGGGGACAGGCGAGCAGTACTTC.

The table lists this clonotype with many counts. The rearrangement links TRBV6-1 to TRBJ1-3; D unresolved. Trimming removed 2 bases from V and 3 bases from J, with 8 bases in between. The CDR3 runs 14 residues. Germline V gene sequence: CDR1 MNHNS, CDR2 SASEGT. The CDR3 reads CASSEWTDGNTIYF. In DNA, the CDR3 is TGTGCCAGCAGTGAATGGACGGATGGAAACACCATATATTTT.

This clonotype was detected only a few times. The chain links TRBV11-2 to TRBJ2-7; 8 nucleotides match TRBD2. J was trimmed by 7 bases and V by 7 bases; bases with no gene match: 9. Per germline, CDR1 SGHAT and CDR2 FQNNGV. The CDR3 is 13 amino acids. Here the CDR3 DNA reads TGTGCCAGCACCCCTGCGGGGGGCAGAGAGCAGTACTTC. Its translation is CASTPAGGREQYF.

The chain links TRBV18 to TRBJ1-1; the D gene is possibly TRBD1 (6 bases). CDR3 size: 15 residues. V lost 3 bases and J lost 5, with 16 bases in between. Germline assignment: CDR1 KGHSH and CDR2 LQKENI. CDR3 protein: CASSPPQPRGTEAFF. The CDR3 DNA is TGTGCCAGCTCACCGCCTCAACCCAGGGGAACTGAAGCTTTCTTT.

This clonotype was detected ten times or more. The CDR3 bases are TGTGCCAGCAGCTCTCTTACTAGCTTCTACGAGCAGTACTTC. Its translation is CASSSLTSFYEQYF. This chain connects TRBV5-5 to TRBJ2-7; D possibly corresponds to TRBD2 (6 bases). The CDR3 has 14 amino acids. V was pared by 3 bases and J by 3 bases, with 13 bases between. Germline V CDR1 and CDR2: SGHKS, YYEKEE (reference sequence).

This clonotype was counted at least ten times. The CDR3 here is CASSQDSYNEQFF. CDR3 nucleotides: TGTGCCAGCAGCCAGGACTCTTACAATGAGCAGTTCTTC. V is TRBV7-2 and J is TRBJ2-1; possibly TRBD2 for D (5 bases). CDR3 length equals 13 residues. CDR1 is SGHTA and CDR2 is FQGNSA in the germline V gene. Trimming took off 5 bases at V and 4 bases at J, with 9 bases between the two ends.

This clonotype appeared many times. The chain links TRBV12-3 or TRBV12-4 to TRBJ2-1; D is perhaps TRBD2 (6 bases). The CDR3 extends over 15 amino acids. Trimming stripped 7 bases from V and 9 bases from J, with 22 bases between. DNA of the CDR3: TGTGCCAGCACCCCCCAGCGGGCGGGCAGAGGTGAGCAGTTCTTC. It yields the protein CASTPQRAGRGEQFF.

The gene calls are TRBV27 and TRBJ1-5; TRBD1 agrees at 10 bases. V shed 4 bases and J 5 bases; nucleotides not matched to a gene: 5. Per the germline V gene, CDR1 is MNHEY and CDR2 is SMNVEV (reference sequence). The CDR3 consists of 15 residues. CDR3 loop: CASSSPGQGYQPQHF. The CDR3, as DNA: TGTGCCAGCAGTTCCCCGGGACAGGGGTATCAGCCCCAGCATTTT.